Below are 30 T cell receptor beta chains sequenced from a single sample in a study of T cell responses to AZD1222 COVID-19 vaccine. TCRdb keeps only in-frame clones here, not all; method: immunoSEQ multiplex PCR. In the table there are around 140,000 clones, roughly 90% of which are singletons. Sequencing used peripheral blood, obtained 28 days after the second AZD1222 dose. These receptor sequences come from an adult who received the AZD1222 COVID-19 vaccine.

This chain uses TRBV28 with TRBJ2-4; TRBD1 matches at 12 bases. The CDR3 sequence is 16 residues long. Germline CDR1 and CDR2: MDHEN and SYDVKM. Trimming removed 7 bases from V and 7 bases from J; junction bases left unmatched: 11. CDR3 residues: CASKPGQGARRNIQYF. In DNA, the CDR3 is TGTGCCAGCAAACCGGGACAGGGGGCGAGAAGGAACATTCAGTACTTC. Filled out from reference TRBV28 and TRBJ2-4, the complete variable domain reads DVKVTQSSRYLVKRTGEKVFLECVQDMDHENMFWYRQDPGLGLRLIYFSYDVKMKEKGDIPEGYSVSREKKERFSLILESASTNQTSMYLCASKPGQGARRNIQYFGAGTRLSVL.

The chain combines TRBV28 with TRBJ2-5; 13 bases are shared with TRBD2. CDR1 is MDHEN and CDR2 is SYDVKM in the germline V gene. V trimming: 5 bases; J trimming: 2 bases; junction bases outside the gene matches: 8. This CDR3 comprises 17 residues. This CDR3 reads CASSTGTSGILQETQYF. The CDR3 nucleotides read TGTGCCAGCAGTACCGGGACTAGCGGGATCCTACAAGAGACCCAGTACTTC.

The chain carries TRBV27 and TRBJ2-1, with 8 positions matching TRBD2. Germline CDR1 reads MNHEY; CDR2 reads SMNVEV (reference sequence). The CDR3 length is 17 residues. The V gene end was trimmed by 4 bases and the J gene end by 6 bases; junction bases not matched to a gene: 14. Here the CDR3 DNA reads TGTGCCAGCAGTTACCCCTTCGCGGGGGGCTTACCCAATGAGCAGTTCTTC. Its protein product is CASSYPFAGGLPNEQFF.

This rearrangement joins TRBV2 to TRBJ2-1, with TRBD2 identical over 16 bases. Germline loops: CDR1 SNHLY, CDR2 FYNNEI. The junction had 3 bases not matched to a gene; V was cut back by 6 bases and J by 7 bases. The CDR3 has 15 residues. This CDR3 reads CASRGLAGGINEQFF. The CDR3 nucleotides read TGTGCCAGCAGGGGACTAGCGGGAGGGATAAATGAGCAGTTCTTC. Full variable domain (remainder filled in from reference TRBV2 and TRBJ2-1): EPEVTQTPSHQVTQMGQEVILRCVPISNHLYFYWYRQILGQKVEFLVSFYNNEISEKSEIFDDQFSVERPDGSNFTLKIRSTKLEDSAMYFCASRGLAGGINEQFFGPGTRLTVL.

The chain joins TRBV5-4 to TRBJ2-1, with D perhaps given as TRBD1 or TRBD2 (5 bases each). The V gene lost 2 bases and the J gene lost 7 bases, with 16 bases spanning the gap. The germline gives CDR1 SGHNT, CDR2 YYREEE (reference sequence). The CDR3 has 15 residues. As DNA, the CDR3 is TGTGCCAGCAGCTTAACAGGACTTAGACGGAATGAGCAGTTCTTC. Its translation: CASSLTGLRRNEQFF.

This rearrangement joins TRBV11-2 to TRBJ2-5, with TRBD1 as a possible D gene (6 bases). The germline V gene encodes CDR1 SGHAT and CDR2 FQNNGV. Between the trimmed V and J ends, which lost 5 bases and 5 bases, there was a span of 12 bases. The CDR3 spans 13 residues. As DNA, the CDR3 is TGTGCCAGCAGCCCGACAGGCTGGGAGACCCAGTACTTC. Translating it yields CASSPTGWETQYF.

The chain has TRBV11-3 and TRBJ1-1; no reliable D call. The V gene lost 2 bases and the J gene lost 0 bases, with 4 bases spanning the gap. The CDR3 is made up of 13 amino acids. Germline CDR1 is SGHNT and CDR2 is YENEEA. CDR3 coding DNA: TGTGCCAGCAGCTTATCGATGAACACTGAAGCTTTCTTT. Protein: CASSLSMNTEAFF. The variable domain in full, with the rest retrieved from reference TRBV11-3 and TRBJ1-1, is EAGVVQSPRYKIIEKKQPVAFWCNPISGHNTLYWYLQNLGQGPELLIRYENEEAVDDSQLPKDRFSAERLKGVDSTLKIQPAELGDSAVYLCASSLSMNTEAFFGQGTRLTVV.

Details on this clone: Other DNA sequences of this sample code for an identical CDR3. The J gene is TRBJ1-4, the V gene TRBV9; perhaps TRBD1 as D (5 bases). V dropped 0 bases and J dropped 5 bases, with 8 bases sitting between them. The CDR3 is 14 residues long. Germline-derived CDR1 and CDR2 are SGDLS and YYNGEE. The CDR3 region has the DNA TGTGCCAGCAGCGTAGGTCAGGGAAATGAAAAACTGTTTTTT. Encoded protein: CASSVGQGNEKLFF.

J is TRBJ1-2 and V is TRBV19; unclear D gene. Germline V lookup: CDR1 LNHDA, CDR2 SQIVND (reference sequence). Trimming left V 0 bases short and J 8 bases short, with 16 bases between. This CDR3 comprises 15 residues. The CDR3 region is CASSIDLTPKRGYTF. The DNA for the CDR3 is TGTGCCAGTAGTATAGATTTGACACCAAAGAGAGGCTACACCTTC.

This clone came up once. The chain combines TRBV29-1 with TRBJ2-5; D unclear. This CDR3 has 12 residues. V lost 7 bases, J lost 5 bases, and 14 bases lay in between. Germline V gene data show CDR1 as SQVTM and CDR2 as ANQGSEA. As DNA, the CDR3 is TGCAGCGCCCAGGTTGTGGGGGAGACCCAGTACTTC. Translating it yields CSAQVVGETQYF.

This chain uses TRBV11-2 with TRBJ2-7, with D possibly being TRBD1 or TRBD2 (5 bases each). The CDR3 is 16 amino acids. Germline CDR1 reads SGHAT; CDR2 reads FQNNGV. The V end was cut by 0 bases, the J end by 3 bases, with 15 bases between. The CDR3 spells CASSLDPGRGNYEQYF. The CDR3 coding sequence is TGTGCCAGCAGCTTAGATCCGGGACGAGGTAACTACGAGCAGTACTTC.

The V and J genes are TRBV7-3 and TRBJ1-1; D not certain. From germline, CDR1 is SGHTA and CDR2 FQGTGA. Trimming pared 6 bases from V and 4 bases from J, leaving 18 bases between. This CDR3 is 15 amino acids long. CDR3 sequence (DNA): TGTGCCAGCAGACAGTCCAGTGTTAGTGGCACTGAAGCTTTCTTT. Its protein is CASRQSSVSGTEAFF. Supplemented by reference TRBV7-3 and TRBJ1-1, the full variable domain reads GAGVSQTPSNKVTEKGKYVELRCDPISGHTALYWYRQSLGQGPEFLIYFQGTGAADDSGLPNDRFFAVRPEGSVSTLKIQRTERGDSAVYLCASRQSSVSGTEAFFGQGTRLTVV.

The CDR3 DNA reads as TGTGCCAGCACCTCCCGAGACAGCCGTTCGTATGAGCAGTTCTTC. This encodes CASTSRDSRSYEQFF. The chain is built from TRBV28 and TRBJ2-1, with D possibly being TRBD1 (5 bases). The CDR3 runs 15 residues. Germline CDR1 and CDR2: MDHEN and SYDVKM. V gave up 7 bases and J gave up 8 bases, with 21 bases separating them.

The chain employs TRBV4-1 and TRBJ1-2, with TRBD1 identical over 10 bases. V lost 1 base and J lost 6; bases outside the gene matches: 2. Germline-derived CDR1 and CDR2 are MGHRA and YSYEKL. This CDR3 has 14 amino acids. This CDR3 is CASSQAGTGDGYTF. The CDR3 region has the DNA TGCGCCAGCAGCCAAGCAGGGACAGGGGATGGCTACACCTTC.

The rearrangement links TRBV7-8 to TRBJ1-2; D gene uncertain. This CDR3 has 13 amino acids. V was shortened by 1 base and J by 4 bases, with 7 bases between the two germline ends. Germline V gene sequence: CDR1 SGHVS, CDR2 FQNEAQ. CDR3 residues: CASSLDRGYGYTF. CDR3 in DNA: TGTGCCAGCAGCTTAGATCGTGGCTATGGCTACACCTTC. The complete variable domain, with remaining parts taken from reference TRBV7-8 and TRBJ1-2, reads GAGVSQSPRYKVAKRGQDVALRCDPISGHVSLFWYQQALGQGPEFLTYFQNEAQLDKSGLPSDRFFAERPEGSVSTLKIQRTQQEDSAVYLCASSLDRGYGYTFGSGTRLTVV.

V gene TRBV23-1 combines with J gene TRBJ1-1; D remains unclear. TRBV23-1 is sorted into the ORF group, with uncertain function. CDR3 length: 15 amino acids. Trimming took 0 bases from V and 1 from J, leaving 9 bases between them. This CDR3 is CASSQSTEWNTEAFF. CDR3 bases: TGCGCCAGCAGTCAATCGACCGAATGGAACACTGAAGCTTTCTTT.

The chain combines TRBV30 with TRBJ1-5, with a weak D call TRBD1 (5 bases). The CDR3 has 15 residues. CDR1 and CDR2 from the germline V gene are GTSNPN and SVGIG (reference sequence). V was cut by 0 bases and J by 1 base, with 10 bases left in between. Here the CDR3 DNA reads TGTGCCTGGAGTGTAAGTGGACAAAGCAATCAGCCCCAGCATTTT. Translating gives CAWSVSGQSNQPQHF. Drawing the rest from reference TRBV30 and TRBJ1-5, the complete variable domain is SQTIHQWPATLVQPVGSPLSLECTVEGTSNPNLYWYRQAAGRGLQLLFYSVGIGQISSEVPQNLSASRPQDRQFILSSKKLLLSDSGFYLCAWSVSGQSNQPQHFGDGTRLSIL.

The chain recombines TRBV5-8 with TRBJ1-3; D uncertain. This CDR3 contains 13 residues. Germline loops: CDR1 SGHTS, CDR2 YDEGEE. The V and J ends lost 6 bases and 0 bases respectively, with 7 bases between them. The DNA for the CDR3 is TGTGCCAGCACTCTTAACTCTGGAAACACCATATATTTT. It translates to CASTLNSGNTIYF.

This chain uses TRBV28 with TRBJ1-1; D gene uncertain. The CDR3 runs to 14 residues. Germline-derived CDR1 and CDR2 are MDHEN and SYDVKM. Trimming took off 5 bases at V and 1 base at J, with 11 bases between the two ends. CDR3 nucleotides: TGTGCCAGCAGTCAACCCGGACGGAACACTGAAGCTTTCTTT. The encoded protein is CASSQPGRNTEAFF.

Written as DNA, the CDR3 is TGCAGTGCTACTCTCATCAATGAGCAGTTCTTC. Residues: CSATLINEQFF. The rearrangement joins TRBV20-1 to TRBJ2-1; D unclear. The CDR3 spans 11 residues. The V end lost 4 bases, the J end lost 6 bases, and 7 bases lay between the germline ends. The germline V gene encodes CDR1 DFQATT and CDR2 SNEGSKA (reference sequence).

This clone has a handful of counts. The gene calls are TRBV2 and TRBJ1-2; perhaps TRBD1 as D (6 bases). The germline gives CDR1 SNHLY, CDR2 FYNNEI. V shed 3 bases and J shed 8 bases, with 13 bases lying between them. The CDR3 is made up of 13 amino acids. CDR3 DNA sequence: TGTGCCAGCAGTGAGAGCAGGGGTAGAGGCTACACCTTC. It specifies CASSESRGRGYTF. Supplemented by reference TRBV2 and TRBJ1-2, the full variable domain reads EPEVTQTPSHQVTQMGQEVILRCVPISNHLYFYWYRQILGQKVEFLVSFYNNEISEKSEIFDDQFSVERPDGSNFTLKIRSTKLEDSAMYFCASSESRGRGYTFGSGTRLTVV.

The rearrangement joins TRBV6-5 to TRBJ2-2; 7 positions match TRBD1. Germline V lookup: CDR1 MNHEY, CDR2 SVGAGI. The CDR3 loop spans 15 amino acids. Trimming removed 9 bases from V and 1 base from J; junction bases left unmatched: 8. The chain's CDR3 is CASFKGDRNTGELFF. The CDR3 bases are TGTGCCAGTTTCAAGGGGGACAGGAACACCGGGGAGCTGTTTTTT.

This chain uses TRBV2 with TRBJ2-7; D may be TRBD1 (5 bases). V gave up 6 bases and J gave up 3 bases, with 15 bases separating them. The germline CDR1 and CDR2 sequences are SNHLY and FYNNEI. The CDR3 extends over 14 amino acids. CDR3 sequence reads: CASSIQAGNYEQYF. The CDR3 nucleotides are TGTGCCAGCAGCATTCAAGCAGGGAACTACGAGCAGTACTTC.

DNA of the CDR3: TGCGCCAGCAGCTTCGGGGGCAGCTATGGCTACACCTTC. It encodes CASSFGGSYGYTF. V usage is TRBV5-1 and J usage is TRBJ1-2, with D possibly matching TRBD1 (6 bases). Looked up from germline, CDR1 is SGHRS and CDR2 is YFSETQ. V was trimmed by 2 bases and J by 4 bases, leaving 9 bases between them. The CDR3 is 13 residues long. The full variable domain, completed using reference TRBV5-1 and TRBJ1-2, is KAGVTQTPRYLIKTRGQQVTLSCSPISGHRSVSWYQQTPGQGLQFLFEYFSETQRNKGNFPGRFSGRQFSNSRSEMNVSTLELGDSALYLCASSFGGSYGYTFGSGTRLTVV.

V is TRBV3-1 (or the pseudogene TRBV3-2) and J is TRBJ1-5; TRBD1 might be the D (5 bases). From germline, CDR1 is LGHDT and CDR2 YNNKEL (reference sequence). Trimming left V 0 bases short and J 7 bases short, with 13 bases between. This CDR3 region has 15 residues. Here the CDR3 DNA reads TGTGCCAGCAGCCAAGATGGGGGGTCTGGCCAGCCCCAGCATTTT. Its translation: CASSQDGGSGQPQHF.

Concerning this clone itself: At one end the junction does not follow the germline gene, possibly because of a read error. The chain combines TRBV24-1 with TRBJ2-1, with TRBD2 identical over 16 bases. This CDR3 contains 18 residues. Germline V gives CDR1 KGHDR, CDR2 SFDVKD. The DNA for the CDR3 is TGTGCCACCAGTAAGACCGGGACTAGCGGGAGGGCCTATAATGAGCAGTTCTTC. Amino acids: CATSKTGTSGRAYNEQFF.

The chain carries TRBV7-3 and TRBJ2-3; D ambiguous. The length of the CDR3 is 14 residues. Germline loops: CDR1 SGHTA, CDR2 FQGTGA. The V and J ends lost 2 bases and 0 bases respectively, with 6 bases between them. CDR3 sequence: CASSLFGSTDTQYF. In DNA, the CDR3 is TGTGCCAGCAGCTTATTCGGTAGCACAGATACGCAGTATTTT.

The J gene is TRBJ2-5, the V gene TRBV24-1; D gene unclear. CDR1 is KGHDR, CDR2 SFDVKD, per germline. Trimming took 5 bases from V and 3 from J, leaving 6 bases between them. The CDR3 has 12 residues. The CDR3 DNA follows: TGTGCCACCAGTGCTGGGAAAGAGACCCAGTACTTC. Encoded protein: CATSAGKETQYF.

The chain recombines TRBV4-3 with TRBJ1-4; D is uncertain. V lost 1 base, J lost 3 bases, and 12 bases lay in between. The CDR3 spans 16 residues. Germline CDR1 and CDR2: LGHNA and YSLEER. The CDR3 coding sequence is TGCGCCAGCAGCCAAGGGGCGTTGATTGCTAATGAAAAACTGTTTTTT. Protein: CASSQGALIANEKLFF.

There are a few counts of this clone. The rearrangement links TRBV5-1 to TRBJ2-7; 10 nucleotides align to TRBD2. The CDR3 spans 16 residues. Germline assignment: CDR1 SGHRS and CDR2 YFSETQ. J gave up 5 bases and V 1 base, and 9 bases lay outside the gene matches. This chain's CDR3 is CASSLNPTSGMNEQYF. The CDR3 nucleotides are TGCGCCAGCAGCTTGAATCCAACTAGCGGGATGAACGAGCAGTACTTC.